This record looks at one TCR beta chain sequence and its context. Its matching antigen is unknown. The germline CDR1 and CDR2 sequences are GTSNPN and SVGIG (reference sequence). CDR3 length: 11 residues. Deletions cut 2 bases from V and 8 bases from J, with 7 bases between. At deep level, the assay was performed. Profiled with immunoSEQ multiplex PCR; TCRdb holds only in-frame clones, not every one. The sample consists of 2,500,000 or so clones, 93% of them appearing once. This sample was included in a study of shared clonotypes between healthy human individuals. Study overall: Three plates were used per donor for CD4 naive, three for CD4 memory, two for CD8 naive and one for CD8 memory. General study findings and limits: Naive subsets usually exceeded memory subsets in estimated richness.

The authors divided CD4+ cells into CD45RA+ naive and CD45RA-negative memory subsets. The sample taken for sequencing was naive CD4+ T cells from PBMCs. Described subset: CD45RA+ positively selected. The origin of this receptor is a man younger than 35 in good health. Some clones in this sample may be carry-over from other donors' samples. The V call is TRBV30, the J call TRBJ1-3, with D unresolved. CDR3 DNA: TGTGCCTGGAGTAGGTCCGACACCATATATTTT. Amino acid sequence: CAWSRSDTIYF.